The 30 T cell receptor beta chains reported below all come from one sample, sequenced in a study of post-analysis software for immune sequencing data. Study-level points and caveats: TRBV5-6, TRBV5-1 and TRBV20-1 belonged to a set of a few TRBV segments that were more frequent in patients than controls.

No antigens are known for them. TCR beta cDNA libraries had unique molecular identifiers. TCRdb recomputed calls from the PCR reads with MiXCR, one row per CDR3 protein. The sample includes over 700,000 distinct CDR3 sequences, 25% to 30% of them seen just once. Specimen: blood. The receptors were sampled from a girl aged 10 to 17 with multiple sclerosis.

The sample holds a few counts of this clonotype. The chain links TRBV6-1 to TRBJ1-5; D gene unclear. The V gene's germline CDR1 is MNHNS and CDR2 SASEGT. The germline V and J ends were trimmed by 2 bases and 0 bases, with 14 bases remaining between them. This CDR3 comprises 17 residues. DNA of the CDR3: TGTGCCAGCAGTGAATTGTTCGGCAGCTTTAGCAATCAGCCCCAGCATTTT. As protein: CASSELFGSFSNQPQHF.

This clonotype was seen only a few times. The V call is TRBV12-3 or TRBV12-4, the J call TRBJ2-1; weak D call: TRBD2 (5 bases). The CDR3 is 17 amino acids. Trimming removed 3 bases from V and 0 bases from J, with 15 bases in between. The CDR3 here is CASSLVVALLSYNEQFF. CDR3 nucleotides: TGTGCCAGCAGTTTGGTGGTAGCGCTACTCTCCTACAATGAGCAGTTCTTC.

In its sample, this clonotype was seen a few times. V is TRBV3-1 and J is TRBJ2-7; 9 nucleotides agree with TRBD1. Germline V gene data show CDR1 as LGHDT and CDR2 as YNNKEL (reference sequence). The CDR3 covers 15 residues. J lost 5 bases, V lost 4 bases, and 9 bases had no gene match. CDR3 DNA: TGTGCCAGCAGCCCACCCGGGACAGGGTCCAACGAGCAGTACTTC. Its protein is CASSPPGTGSNEQYF.

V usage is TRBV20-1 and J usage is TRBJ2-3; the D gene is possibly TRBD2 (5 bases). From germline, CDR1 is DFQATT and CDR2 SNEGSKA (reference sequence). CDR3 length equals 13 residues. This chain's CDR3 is CRSPQRSTDTQYF. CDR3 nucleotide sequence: TGCAGATCCCCCCAGCGGAGCACAGATACGCAGTATTTT.

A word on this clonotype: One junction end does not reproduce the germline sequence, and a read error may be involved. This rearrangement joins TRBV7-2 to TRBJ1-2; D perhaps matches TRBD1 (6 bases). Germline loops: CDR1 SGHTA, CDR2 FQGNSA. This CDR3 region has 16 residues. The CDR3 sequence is CVSSPHRQASGYGYTF. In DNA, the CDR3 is TGTGTCAGCAGCCCACACCGACAGGCCTCCGGCTATGGCTACACCTTC.

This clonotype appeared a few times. The CDR3: CASSLDSGGPSDTQYF. The CDR3 region has the DNA TGTGCCAGCAGCCTAGATTCGGGAGGGCCTTCGGATACGCAGTATTTT. The gene calls are TRBV7-9 and TRBJ2-3, with TRBD2 matching 8 bases. This CDR3 is built from 16 residues. Looked up from germline, CDR1 is SEHNR and CDR2 is FQNEAQ (reference sequence). With 5 bases clipped from V and 6 bases from J, the junction kept 13 bases outside the gene matches. Combining the CDR3 with reference TRBV7-9 and TRBJ2-3 gives the whole variable domain DTGVSQNPRHKITKRGQNVTFRCDPISEHNRLYWYRQTLGQGPEFLTYFQNEAQLEKSRLLSDRFSAERPKGSFSTLEIQRTEQGDSAMYLCASSLDSGGPSDTQYFGPGTRLTVL.

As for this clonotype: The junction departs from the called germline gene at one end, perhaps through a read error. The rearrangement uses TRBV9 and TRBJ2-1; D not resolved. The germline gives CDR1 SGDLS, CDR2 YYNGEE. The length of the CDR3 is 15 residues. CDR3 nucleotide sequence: TGTGCCAGCAGCGTAGCGGGCGTTTCCTACAATGAGCGGTTCTTC. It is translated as CASSVAGVSYNERFF.

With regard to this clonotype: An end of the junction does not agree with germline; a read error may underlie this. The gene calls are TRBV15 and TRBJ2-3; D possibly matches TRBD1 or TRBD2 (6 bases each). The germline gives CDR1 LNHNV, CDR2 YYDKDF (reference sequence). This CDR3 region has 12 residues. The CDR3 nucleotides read TGTGCCACCGGAGGGGGGAGTGATACGCGGTATTTT. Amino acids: CATGGGSDTRYF. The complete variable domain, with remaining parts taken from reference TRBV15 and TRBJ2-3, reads DAMVIQNPRYQVTQFGKPVTLSCSQTLNHNVMYWYQQKSSQAPKLLFHYYDKDFNNEADTPDNFQSRRPNTSFCFLDIRSPGLGDTAMYLCATGGGSDTRYFGPGTRLTVL.

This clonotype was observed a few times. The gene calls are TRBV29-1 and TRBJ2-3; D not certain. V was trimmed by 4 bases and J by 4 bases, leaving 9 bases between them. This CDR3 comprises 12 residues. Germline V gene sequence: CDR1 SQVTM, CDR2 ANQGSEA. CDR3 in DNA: TGCAGCGTTGCACCCTCGGCAGATACGCAGTATTTT. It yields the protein CSVAPSADTQYF.

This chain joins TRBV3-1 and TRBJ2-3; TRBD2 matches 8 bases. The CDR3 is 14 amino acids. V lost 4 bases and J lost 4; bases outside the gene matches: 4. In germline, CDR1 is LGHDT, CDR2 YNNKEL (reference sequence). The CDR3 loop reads CASSRGLEADTQYF. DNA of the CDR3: TGTGCCAGCAGCCGGGGACTAGAGGCAGATACGCAGTATTTT.

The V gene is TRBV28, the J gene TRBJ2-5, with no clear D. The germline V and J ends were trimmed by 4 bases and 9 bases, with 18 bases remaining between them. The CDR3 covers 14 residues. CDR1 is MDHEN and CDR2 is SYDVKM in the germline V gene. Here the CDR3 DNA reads TGTGCCAGCAGTTATCGACGGACCCAATGGGCCCAGTACTTC. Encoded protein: CASSYRRTQWAQYF.

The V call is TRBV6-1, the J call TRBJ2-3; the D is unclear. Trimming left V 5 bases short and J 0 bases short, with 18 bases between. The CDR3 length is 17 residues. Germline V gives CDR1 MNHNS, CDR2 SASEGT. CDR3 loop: CASSPLSGFVSTDTQYF. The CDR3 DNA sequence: TGTGCCAGCAGTCCCCTGTCCGGGTTTGTTAGCACAGATACGCAGTATTTT.

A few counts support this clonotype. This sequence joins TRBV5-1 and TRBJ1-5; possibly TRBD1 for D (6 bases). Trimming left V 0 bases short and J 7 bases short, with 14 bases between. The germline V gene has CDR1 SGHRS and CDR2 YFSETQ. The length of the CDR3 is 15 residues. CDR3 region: CASSLGGGSGQPQHF. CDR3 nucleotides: TGCGCCAGCAGCTTGGGAGGGGGATCGGGACAGCCCCAGCATTTT.

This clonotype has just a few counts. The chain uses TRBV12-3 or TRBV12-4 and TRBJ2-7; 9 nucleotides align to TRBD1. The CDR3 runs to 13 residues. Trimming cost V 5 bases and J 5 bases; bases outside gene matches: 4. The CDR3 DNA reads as TGTGCCAGCAGTGTGACAGGGGGGAACGAGCAGTACTTC. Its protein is CASSVTGGNEQYF.

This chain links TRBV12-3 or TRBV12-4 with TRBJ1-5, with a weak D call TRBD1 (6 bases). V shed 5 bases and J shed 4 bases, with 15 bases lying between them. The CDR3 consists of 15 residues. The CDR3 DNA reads TGTGCCAGCAGTCTATGGAACAGGGAAAATCAGCCCCAGCATTTT. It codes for CASSLWNRENQPQHF.

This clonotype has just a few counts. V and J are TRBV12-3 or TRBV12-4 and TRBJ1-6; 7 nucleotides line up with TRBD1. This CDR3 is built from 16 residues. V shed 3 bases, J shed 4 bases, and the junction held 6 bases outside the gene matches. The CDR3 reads CASSFRGTEYNSPLHF. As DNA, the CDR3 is TGTGCCAGCAGTTTCCGCGGGACAGAGTATAATTCACCCCTCCACTTT.

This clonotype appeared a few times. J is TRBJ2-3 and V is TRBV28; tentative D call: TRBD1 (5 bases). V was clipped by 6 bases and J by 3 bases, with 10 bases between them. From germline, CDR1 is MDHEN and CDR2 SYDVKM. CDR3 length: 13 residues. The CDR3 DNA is TGTGCCAGCAGCTCCCGACAGACAGATACGCAGTATTTT. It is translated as CASSSRQTDTQYF.

CDR3 loop: CASSPLGDGAYEQYF. DNA for the CDR3: TGTGCCAGCTCACCATTGGGGGACGGGGCCTACGAGCAGTACTTC. The genes are TRBV18 and TRBJ2-7, with D possibly being TRBD1 or TRBD2 (5 bases each). The CDR3 spans 15 residues. Trimming took 2 bases from V and 2 from J, leaving 13 bases between them. From germline, CDR1 is KGHSH and CDR2 LQKENI.

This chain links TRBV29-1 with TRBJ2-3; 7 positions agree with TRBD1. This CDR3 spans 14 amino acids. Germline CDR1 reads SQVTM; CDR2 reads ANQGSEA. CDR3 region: CSACAQGSTDTQYF. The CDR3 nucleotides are TGCAGTGCATGTGCACAGGGGAGCACAGATACGCAGTATTTT.

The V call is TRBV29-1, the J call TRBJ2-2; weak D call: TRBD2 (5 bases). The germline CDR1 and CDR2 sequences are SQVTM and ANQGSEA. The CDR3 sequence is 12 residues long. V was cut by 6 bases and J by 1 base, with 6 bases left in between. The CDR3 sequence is CSVGKNTGELFF. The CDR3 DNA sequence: TGCAGCGTCGGGAAGAACACCGGGGAGCTGTTTTTT.

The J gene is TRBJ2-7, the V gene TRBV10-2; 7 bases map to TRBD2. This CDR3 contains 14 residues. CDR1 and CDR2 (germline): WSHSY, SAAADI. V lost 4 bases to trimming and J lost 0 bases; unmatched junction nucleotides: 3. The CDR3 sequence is CASSGGSLSYEQYF. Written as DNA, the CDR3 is TGCGCCAGCAGTGGCGGGAGTCTCTCCTACGAGCAGTACTTC.

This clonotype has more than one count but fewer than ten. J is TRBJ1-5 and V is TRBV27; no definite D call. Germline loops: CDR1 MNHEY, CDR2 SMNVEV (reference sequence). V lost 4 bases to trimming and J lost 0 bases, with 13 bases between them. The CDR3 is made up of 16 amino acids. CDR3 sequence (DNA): TGTGCCAGCAGTTCGTTAGAATTCCTTAGCAATCAGCCCCAGCATTTT. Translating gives CASSSLEFLSNQPQHF.

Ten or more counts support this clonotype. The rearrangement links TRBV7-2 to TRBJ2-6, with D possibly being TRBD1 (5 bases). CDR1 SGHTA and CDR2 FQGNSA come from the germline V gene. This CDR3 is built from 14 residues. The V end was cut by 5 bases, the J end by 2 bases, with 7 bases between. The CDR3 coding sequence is TGTGCCAGCAGCCCAGGGACTGGGGCCAACGTCCTGACTTTC. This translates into CASSPGTGANVLTF.

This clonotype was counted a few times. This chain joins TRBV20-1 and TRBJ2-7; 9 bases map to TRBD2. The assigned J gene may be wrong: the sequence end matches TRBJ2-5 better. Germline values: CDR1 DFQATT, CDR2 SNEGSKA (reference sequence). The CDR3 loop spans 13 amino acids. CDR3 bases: TGCAGGAGTGGTAGCGGGAGACGCGAGACCCAGTACTTC. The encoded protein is CRSGSGRRETQYF.

The DNA of the CDR3 is TGTGCCAGCAGCCACCCCCGGGCTAGCACAGATACGCAGTATTTT. As protein: CASSHPRASTDTQYF. This rearrangement joins TRBV7-8 to TRBJ2-3; D is unclear. This CDR3 spans 15 amino acids. Germline V CDR1 and CDR2: SGHVS, FQNEAQ. V lost 5 bases and J lost 0, with 12 bases in between.

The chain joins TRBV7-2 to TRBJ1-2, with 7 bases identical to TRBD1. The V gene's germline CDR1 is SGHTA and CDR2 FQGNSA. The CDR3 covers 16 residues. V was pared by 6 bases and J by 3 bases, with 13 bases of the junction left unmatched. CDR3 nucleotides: TGTGCCAGCAGTCGGCGAAGGGGGCCAGGGGACTATGGCTACACCTTC. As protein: CASSRRRGPGDYGYTF.

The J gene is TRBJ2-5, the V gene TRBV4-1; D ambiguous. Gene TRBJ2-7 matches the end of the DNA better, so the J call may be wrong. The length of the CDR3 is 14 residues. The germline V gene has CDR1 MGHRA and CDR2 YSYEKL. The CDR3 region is CASSQAGLPSEQYF. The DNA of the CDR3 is TGCGCCAGCAGCCAAGCTGGCCTACCATCCGAGCAGTACTTC.

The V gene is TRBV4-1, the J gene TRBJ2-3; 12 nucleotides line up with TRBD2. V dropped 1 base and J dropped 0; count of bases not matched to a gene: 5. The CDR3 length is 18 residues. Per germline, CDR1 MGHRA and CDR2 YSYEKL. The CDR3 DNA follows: TGCGCCAGCAGCCAAGTGCCTAGCGGGGGGGGTAGCACAGATACGCAGTATTTT. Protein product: CASSQVPSGGGSTDTQYF.

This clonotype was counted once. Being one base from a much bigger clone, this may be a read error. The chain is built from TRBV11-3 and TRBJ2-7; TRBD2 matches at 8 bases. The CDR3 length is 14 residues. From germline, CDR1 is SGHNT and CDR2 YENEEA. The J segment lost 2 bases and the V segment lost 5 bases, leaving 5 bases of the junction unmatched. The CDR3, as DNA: TGTGCCAGCAGCCCGCGGGAGGTCCCCTACGAGCAGTACTTC. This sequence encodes CASSPREVPYEQYF. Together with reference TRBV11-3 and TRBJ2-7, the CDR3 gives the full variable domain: EAGVVQSPRYKIIEKKQPVAFWCNPISGHNTLYWYLQNLGQGPELLIRYENEEAVDDSQLPKDRFSAERLKGVDSTLKIQPAELGDSAVYLCASSPREVPYEQYFGPGTRLTVT.

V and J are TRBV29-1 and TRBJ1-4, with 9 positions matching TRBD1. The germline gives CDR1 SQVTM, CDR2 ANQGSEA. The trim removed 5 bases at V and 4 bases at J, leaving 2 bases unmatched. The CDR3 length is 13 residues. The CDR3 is CSVRGQGNEKLFF. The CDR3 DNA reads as TGCAGCGTTCGGGGACAGGGTAATGAAAAACTGTTTTTT.